This is a list of T cell receptor beta chains from one sample in a study of healthy donors' naive CD4 and CD8 T cells. MiXCR, run by TCRdb on the reads, gives a single entry per CDR3 protein. This sample carries about 180,000 distinct CDR3 sequences, around 80% of them seen once, and the ten largest clones take around 2%. The sample comprised naive CD4+ and CD8+ T cells sorted from blood, pooled from several donors. The receptors come from a pool of human donors in good health; the sample pools cells from several healthy donors. The CDR3 runs from the conserved cysteine through the conserved F or W. D genes are given only for firm matches. Only some rows state a clone size, as once, few, many or a class for expanded clones.

d_call	clone_size	v_call	j_call	cdr3_nt	cdr3_aa
NA	NA	TRBV28	TRBJ2-7	TGTGCCAGCAGCCCCAGGGCGGGATCATACAACGAGCAGTACTTC	CASSPRAGSYNEQYF
NA	NA	TRBV20-1	TRBJ2-7	TGCAGTGCTAGGGTCCCCCATGGAGAGTACGAGCAGTACTTC	CSARVPHGEYEQYF
TRBD1	few	TRBV6-2/TRBV6-3	TRBJ2-1	TGTGCCAGCACCTCAGGGGGCACGGGGCGCAATGAGCAGTTCTTC	CASTSGGTGRNEQFF
NA	NA	TRBV29-1	TRBJ2-7	TGCAGCGTCGGGCACCCCGCTGAGGAGCAGTACTTC	CSVGHPAEEQYF
NA	NA	TRBV6-5	TRBJ1-2	TGTGCCAGCAGCAATACAGGGATGGGGAATTATGGCTACACCTTC	CASSNTGMGNYGYTF
NA	few	TRBV29-1	TRBJ1-3	TGCAGCGCCCAGCCAGGGAGCTCTGGAAACACCATATATTTT	CSAQPGSSGNTIYF
NA	few	TRBV29-1	TRBJ2-5	TGCAGCGTTGAGGGCTCGGGAAAAGAGACCCAGTACTTC	CSVEGSGKETQYF
NA	NA	TRBV14	TRBJ1-2	TGTGCCAGCAGCCAAGATACCGCATATGGCTACACCTTC	CASSQDTAYGYTF
NA	NA	TRBV29-1	TRBJ2-3	TGCAGCGTTTACACAGATACGCAGTATTTT	CSVYTDTQYF
NA	NA	TRBV5-5	TRBJ1-2	TGTGCCAGCAGCTTGGAGGCAAGGTCGGATGGCTACACCTTC	CASSLEARSDGYTF
TRBD1	NA	TRBV5-6	TRBJ2-7	TGTGCCAGCGGCCGGGACAGGGGCTCCTACGAGCAGTACTTC	CASGRDRGSYEQYF
TRBD1	NA	TRBV29-1	TRBJ2-3	TGCAGCGCCTTAGGGGGCGGCACAGATACGCAGTATTTT	CSALGGGTDTQYF
NA	few	TRBV29-1	TRBJ2-1	TGCAGCGTTGAGGGTGTGAGCTCCTACAATGAGCAGTTCTTC	CSVEGVSSYNEQFF